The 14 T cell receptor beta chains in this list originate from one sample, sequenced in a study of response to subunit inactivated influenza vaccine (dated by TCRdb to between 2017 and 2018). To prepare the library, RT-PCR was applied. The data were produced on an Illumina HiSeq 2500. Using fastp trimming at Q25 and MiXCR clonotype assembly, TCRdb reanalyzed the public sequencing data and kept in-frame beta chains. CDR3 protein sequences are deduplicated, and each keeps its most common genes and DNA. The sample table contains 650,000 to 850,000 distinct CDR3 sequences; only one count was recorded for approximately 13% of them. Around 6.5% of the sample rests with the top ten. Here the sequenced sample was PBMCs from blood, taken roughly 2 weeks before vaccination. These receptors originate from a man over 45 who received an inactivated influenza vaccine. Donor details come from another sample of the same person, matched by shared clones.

CDR3 DNA sequence: TGTGCCAGCAAGGTAGCAGTGGGGCTAGCGGGAGGCCATCCCTACAATGAGCAGTTCTTC. It specifies CASKVAVGLAGGHPYNEQFF. The rearrangement uses TRBV2 and TRBJ2-1; 11 bases align to TRBD2. The CDR3 is made up of 20 amino acids. V lost 7 bases and J lost 2; bases outside the gene matches: 19. Germline V gene sequence: CDR1 SNHLY, CDR2 FYNNEI.

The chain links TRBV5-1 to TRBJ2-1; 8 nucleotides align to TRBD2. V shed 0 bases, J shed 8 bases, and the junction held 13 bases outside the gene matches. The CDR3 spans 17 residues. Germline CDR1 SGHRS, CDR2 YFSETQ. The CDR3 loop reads CASSLEARAGGLDEQFF. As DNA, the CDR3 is TGCGCCAGCAGCTTGGAGGCCCGCGCGGGAGGTTTGGATGAGCAGTTCTTC.

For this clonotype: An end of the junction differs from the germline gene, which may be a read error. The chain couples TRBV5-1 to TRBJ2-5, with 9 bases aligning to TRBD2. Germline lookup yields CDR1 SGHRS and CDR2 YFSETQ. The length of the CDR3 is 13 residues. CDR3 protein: CASSTSGQETQHF. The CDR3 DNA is TGCGCCAGCAGCACTAGCGGGCAAGAGACCCAGCACTTC.

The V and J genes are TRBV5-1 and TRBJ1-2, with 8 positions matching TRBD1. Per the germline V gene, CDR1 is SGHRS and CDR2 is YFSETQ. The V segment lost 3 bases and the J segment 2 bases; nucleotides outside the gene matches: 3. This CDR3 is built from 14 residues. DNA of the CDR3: TGCGCCAGCAGCTCGACAGGGGACAACTATGGCTACACCTTC. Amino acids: CASSSTGDNYGYTF.

The CDR3: CASSLPVGTRTQYF. As DNA, the CDR3 is TGTGCCAGCAGCTTGCCCGTGGGGACGAGGACCCAGTACTTC. This chain links TRBV5-5 with TRBJ2-5; D may be TRBD1 or TRBD2 (5 bases each). From germline, CDR1 is SGHKS and CDR2 YYEKEE (reference sequence). The CDR3 runs 14 residues. V was clipped by 1 base and J by 7 bases, with 14 bases between them.

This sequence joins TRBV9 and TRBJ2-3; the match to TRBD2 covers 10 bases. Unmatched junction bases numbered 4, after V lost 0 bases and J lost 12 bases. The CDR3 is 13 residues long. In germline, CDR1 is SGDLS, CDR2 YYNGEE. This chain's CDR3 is CASSVELAGGQYF. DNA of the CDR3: TGTGCCAGCAGCGTAGAGTTAGCGGGGGGTCAGTATTTT.

The CDR3 DNA sequence: TGCGCCAGCAGCTTGGTAGTCGCGGGGCCAGATACGCAGTATTTT. Its translation: CASSLVVAGPDTQYF. This chain uses TRBV5-1 with TRBJ2-3; the D gene is possibly TRBD2 (6 bases). V gave up 0 bases and J gave up 4 bases, with 12 bases separating them. Germline V gene lookup returns CDR1 SGHRS and CDR2 YFSETQ. This CDR3 has 15 residues.

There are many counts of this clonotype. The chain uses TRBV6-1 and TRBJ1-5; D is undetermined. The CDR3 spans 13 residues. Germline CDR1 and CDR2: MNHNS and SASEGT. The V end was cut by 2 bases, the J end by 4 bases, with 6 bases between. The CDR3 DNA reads TGTGCCAGCAGTGAAAGAGAAAATCAGCCCCAGCATTTT. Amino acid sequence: CASSERENQPQHF.

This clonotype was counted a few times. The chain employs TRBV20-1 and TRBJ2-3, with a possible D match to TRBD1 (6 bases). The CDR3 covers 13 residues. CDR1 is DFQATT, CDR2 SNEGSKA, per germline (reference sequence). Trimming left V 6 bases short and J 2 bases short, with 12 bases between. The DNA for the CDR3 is TGCAGTGCAAACACAGGGATCACAGATACGCAGTATTTT. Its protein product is CSANTGITDTQYF.

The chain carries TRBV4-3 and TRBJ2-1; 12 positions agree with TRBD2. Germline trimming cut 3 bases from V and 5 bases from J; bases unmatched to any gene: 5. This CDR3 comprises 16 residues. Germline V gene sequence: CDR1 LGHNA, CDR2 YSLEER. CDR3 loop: CASSHRTSGDNNEQFF. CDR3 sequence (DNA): TGCGCCAGCAGCCATAGGACTAGCGGGGATAACAATGAGCAGTTCTTC.

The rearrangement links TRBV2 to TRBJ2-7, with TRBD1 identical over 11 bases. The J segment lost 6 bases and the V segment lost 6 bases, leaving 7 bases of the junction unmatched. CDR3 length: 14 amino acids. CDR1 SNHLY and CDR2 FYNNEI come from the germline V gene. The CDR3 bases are TGTGCCAGCAGGGTCCGGGACAGGGGGACCGAGCAGTACTTC. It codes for CASRVRDRGTEQYF.

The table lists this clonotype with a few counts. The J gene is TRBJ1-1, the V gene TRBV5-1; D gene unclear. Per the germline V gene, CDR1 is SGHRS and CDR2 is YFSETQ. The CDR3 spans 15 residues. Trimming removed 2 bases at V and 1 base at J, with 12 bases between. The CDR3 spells CASSFDLGANTEAFF. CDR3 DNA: TGCGCCAGCAGCTTTGATCTGGGTGCGAACACTGAAGCTTTCTTT.

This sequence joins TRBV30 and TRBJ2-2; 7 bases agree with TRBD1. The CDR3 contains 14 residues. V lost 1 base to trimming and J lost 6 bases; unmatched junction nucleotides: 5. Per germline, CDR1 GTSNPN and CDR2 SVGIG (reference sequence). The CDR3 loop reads CAWSGSTGAGELFF. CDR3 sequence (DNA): TGTGCCTGGAGTGGCTCCACAGGGGCCGGGGAGCTGTTTTTT.

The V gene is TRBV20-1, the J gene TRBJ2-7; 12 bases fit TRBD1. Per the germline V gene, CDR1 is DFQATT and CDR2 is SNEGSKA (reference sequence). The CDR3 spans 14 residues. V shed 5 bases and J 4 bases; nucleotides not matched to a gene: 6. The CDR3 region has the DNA TGCAGTGCTCCCCGGGACAGGGGGCGTTACGAGCAGTACTTC. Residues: CSAPRDRGRYEQYF.